This TCR beta chain emerged from a study of blood T cell repertoires in COVID-19. V lost 6 bases to trimming and J lost 4 bases, with 19 bases between them. CDR3 size: 15 residues. The V gene's germline CDR1 is LNHNV and CDR2 YYDKDF (reference sequence). Authors' methods: Amplification of reference gene primers provided the estimated nucleated cell counts. Measured with immunoSEQ multiplex PCR; TCRdb has only the in-frame clones, and not every one. V, J and clone size are those of that table, while D and trimming were read from the DNA. The profile shows 55,000 to 70,000 clones, about 90% of them singletons.

V usage is TRBV15 and J usage is TRBJ2-7, with D perhaps TRBD1 (6 bases). The sequencing input was peripheral blood. This TCR was recovered from a man aged 55 to 70 with active or convalescent COVID-19. CDR3 bases: TGTGCCACCAGGAAAACAGGGCCGGGGTCTTACGAGCAGTACTTC. Its protein product is CATRKTGPGSYEQYF.